Below are 30 T cell receptor beta chains sequenced from a single sample in a study of blood T cell repertoires in COVID-19. Profiling relied on immunoSEQ multiplex PCR, and the TCRdb table lists in-frame clones only, not all of them. This table has 200,000 to 250,000 clones, approximately 86% appearing once. The specimen sequenced was PBMCs or T cells enriched from blood (not recorded which). The receptors were sampled from a woman aged 30 to 39 with acute COVID-19.

Ten or more counts support this clone. The chain couples TRBV12-2 to TRBJ2-7; the table's D call of TRBD1 was not tested on the DNA. TRBV12-2 is given as a pseudogene. The CDR3 has 18 amino acids. The CDR3 here is CASRLRILDRGGSYEQYF. The CDR3 nucleotides are TGTGCAAGTCGCTTAAGAATCCTGGACAGGGGGGGATCCTACGAGCAGTACTTC.

The V call is TRBV30, the J call TRBJ1-3; the D gene is possibly TRBD1 (6 bases). The CDR3 spans 12 residues. Germline V gene lookup returns CDR1 GTSNPN and CDR2 SVGIG (reference sequence). Trimming left V 8 bases short and J 4 bases short, with 12 bases between. The CDR3 here is CAHPGGGNTIYF. The CDR3 DNA follows: TGTGCCCACCCGGGGGGCGGAAACACCATATATTTT.

The chain couples TRBV13 to TRBJ2-1; maybe TRBD2 (5 bases). V lost 7 bases to trimming and J lost 7 bases, with 14 bases between them. Germline values: CDR1 PRHDT, CDR2 FYEKMQ (reference sequence). The CDR3 has 13 residues. The CDR3 nucleotides read TGTGCCAGCACCTCCGGGAAACCGAATGAGCAGTTCTTC. It specifies CASTSGKPNEQFF.

The CDR3 DNA reads TGCGCCAGCAGCTGGACAGGGGGGTCGGACACCGGGGAGCTGTTTTTT. Its protein product is CASSWTGGSDTGELFF. The chain has TRBV5-1 and TRBJ2-2; TRBD1 agrees at 10 bases. Trimming at V came to 3 bases and at J to 3 bases, leaving 5 bases not matched to a gene. The CDR3 contains 16 residues. Germline V CDR1 and CDR2: SGHRS, YFSETQ.

This chain links TRBV19 with TRBJ1-1; D call uncertain. The CDR3 totals 14 residues. Germline-derived CDR1 and CDR2 are LNHDA and SQIVND (reference sequence). The germline V and J ends were trimmed by 7 bases and 11 bases, with 23 bases remaining between them. Here the CDR3 reads CASNGRSASHVAFF. CDR3 nucleotides: TGTGCCAGTAATGGGAGGAGTGCTTCCCATGTGGCTTTCTTT. Using reference TRBV19 and TRBJ1-1 for the parts outside the CDR3, the full variable domain is DGGITQSPKYLFRKEGQNVTLSCEQNLNHDAMYWYRQDPGQGLRLIYYSQIVNDFQKGDIAEGYSVSREKKESFPLTVTSAQKNPTAFYLCASNGRSASHVAFFGQGTRLTVV.

The chain employs TRBV9 and TRBJ2-2; the D gene is possibly TRBD2 (5 bases). This CDR3 is 14 amino acids long. Germline lookup yields CDR1 SGDLS and CDR2 YYNGEE. V lost 3 bases, J lost 5 bases, and 11 bases lay in between. The CDR3 nucleotides read TGTGCCAGCAGCGCACAACTAGGAACCGGGGAGCTGTTTTTT. Translation gives CASSAQLGTGELFF. Using reference TRBV9 and TRBJ2-2 for the parts outside the CDR3, the full variable domain is DSGVTQTPKHLITATGQRVTLRCSPRSGDLSVYWYQQSLDQGLQFLIQYYNGEERAKGNILERFSAQQFPDLHSELNLSSLELGDSALYFCASSAQLGTGELFFGEGSRLTVL.

The DNA for the CDR3 is TGCAGCGTTGTAGTTGCGGGGGATGAAAAACTGTTTTTT. Translation: CSVVVAGDEKLFF. This chain connects TRBV29-1 to TRBJ1-4; perhaps TRBD1 as D (5 bases). Per the germline V gene, CDR1 is SQVTM and CDR2 is ANQGSEA. V lost 4 bases, J lost 6 bases, and 12 bases lay in between. The CDR3 is 13 residues long.

The chain uses TRBV12-3 or TRBV12-4 and TRBJ2-3; D is undetermined. CDR3 length: 13 amino acids. With 7 bases removed from V and 2 bases from J, the gap between germline ends came to 10 bases. The CDR3 DNA follows: TGTGCCAGCACCAACACAGACACAGATACGCAGTATTTT. Its protein product is CASTNTDTDTQYF.

The CDR3 reads CASSLGEGRMGWKKETQYF. CDR3 sequence (DNA): TGCGCCAGCAGCTTGGGGGAAGGGAGGATGGGTTGGAAGAAAGAGACCCAGTACTTC. V is TRBV5-1 and J is TRBJ2-5, with D possibly being TRBD2 (6 bases). From germline, CDR1 is SGHRS and CDR2 YFSETQ. V was cut by 0 bases and J by 3 bases, with 24 bases left in between. The CDR3 runs 19 residues.

V usage is TRBV7-9 and J usage is TRBJ1-2; 9 positions match TRBD1. Per the germline V gene, CDR1 is SEHNR and CDR2 is FQNEAQ (reference sequence). V was pared by 1 base and J by 6 bases, with 3 bases of the junction left unmatched. There are 14 residues in the CDR3. CDR3 nucleotides: TGTGCCAGCAGCTTAGTTACAGGGGGCAATGGCTACACCTTC. It yields the protein CASSLVTGGNGYTF.

The rearrangement uses TRBV20-1 and TRBJ1-5; 7 bases map to TRBD1. The CDR3 runs 15 residues. V shed 3 bases, J shed 4 bases, and the junction held 9 bases outside the gene matches. Germline CDR1 DFQATT, CDR2 SNEGSKA (reference sequence). CDR3 amino acids: CSASASGTANQPQHF. In DNA form, the CDR3 reads TGCAGTGCTAGTGCTTCCGGGACAGCAAATCAGCCCCAGCATTTT.

The V and J genes are TRBV7-2 and TRBJ2-7; 9 nucleotides agree with TRBD1. Per the germline V gene, CDR1 is SGHTA and CDR2 is FQGNSA. This CDR3 is 15 amino acids long. The V and J ends lost 3 bases and 6 bases, in that order; junction bases with no gene match: 9. CDR3 sequence (DNA): TGTGCCAGCAGCTTCTCGGGACAGGGTGTATCCGAGCAGTACTTC. Translation gives CASSFSGQGVSEQYF.

The gene calls are TRBV24-1 and TRBJ2-2, with 11 bases matching TRBD1. CDR1 KGHDR and CDR2 SFDVKD come from the germline V gene. The CDR3 length is 16 residues. Trimming at V came to 2 bases and at J to 6 bases, leaving 4 bases not matched to a gene. This chain's CDR3 is CATSDSGQGDSGELFF. In DNA form, the CDR3 reads TGTGCCACCAGTGATTCGGGACAGGGGGATTCCGGGGAGCTGTTTTTT.

This rearrangement joins TRBV4-2 to TRBJ2-5, with 7 nucleotides matching TRBD2. This CDR3 spans 15 amino acids. The germline V gene has CDR1 LGHNA and CDR2 YNFKEQ. The V gene end was trimmed by 4 bases and the J gene end by 2 bases; junction bases not matched to a gene: 7. The DNA for the CDR3 is TGTGCCAGCAGCCCCACCGGGGGGATACAAGAGACCCAGTACTTC. The encoded protein is CASSPTGGIQETQYF.

This clone was seen a handful of times. V and J are TRBV6-5 and TRBJ2-7; 7 bases agree with TRBD1. The germline CDR1 and CDR2 sequences are MNHEY and SVGAGI. V trimming: 3 bases; J trimming: 4 bases; junction bases outside the gene matches: 6. The CDR3 spans 14 residues. CDR3 region: CASSYTGVKYEQYF. CDR3 in DNA: TGTGCCAGCAGTTATACAGGGGTAAAGTACGAGCAGTACTTC.

The rearrangement joins TRBV7-9 to TRBJ1-2, with a possible D match to TRBD1 (6 bases). CDR3 size: 13 residues. Trimming took off 4 bases at V and 3 bases at J, with 9 bases between the two ends. The germline V gene has CDR1 SEHNR and CDR2 FQNEAQ (reference sequence). CDR3 coding DNA: TGTGCCAGCAGCTCACAGGGTTACTATGGCTACACCTTC. The encoded protein is CASSSQGYYGYTF.

This clone was counted a single time. This sequence joins TRBV27 and TRBJ1-4; 9 bases agree with TRBD1. This CDR3 has 15 residues. Trimming removed 4 bases from V and 8 bases from J; junction bases left unmatched: 8. The germline gives CDR1 MNHEY, CDR2 SMNVEV (reference sequence). CDR3 nucleotide sequence: TGTGCCAGCAGTTCCCCCGGGACAGGGAACGAAAAACTGTTTTTT. It codes for CASSSPGTGNEKLFF.

This sequence joins TRBV6-2 or TRBV6-3 and TRBJ2-7; TRBD1 aligns across 10 bases. Germline lookup yields CDR1 MNHEY and CDR2 SVGEGT. V shed 2 bases and J 3 bases; nucleotides not matched to a gene: 7. The CDR3 runs to 16 residues. This chain's CDR3 is CASSYDPGQGFYEQYF. The CDR3 nucleotides are TGTGCCAGCAGTTACGACCCGGGACAGGGGTTCTACGAGCAGTACTTC.

The gene calls are TRBV13 and TRBJ1-1; D may be TRBD1 (5 bases). There are 12 residues in the CDR3. The germline V gene encodes CDR1 PRHDT and CDR2 FYEKMQ (reference sequence). Trimming left V 3 bases short and J 7 bases short, with 9 bases between. The CDR3 loop reads CASSFSGVEAFF. The DNA for the CDR3 is TGTGCCAGCAGCTTCTCGGGGGTTGAAGCTTTCTTT.

The gene calls are TRBV10-3 and TRBJ2-2; a possible D gene is TRBD2 (6 bases). V was trimmed by 7 bases and J by 0 bases, leaving 12 bases between them. Per germline, CDR1 ENHRY and CDR2 SYGVKD. This CDR3 is built from 15 residues. As DNA, the CDR3 is TGTGCCATCACCGGGGAGGTGGCGAACACCGGGGAGCTGTTTTTT. Protein: CAITGEVANTGELFF.

The chain combines TRBV4-1 with TRBJ1-1, with 7 bases lining up with TRBD1. CDR3 size: 14 residues. Germline CDR1 and CDR2: MGHRA and YSYEKL. The V segment lost 0 bases and the J segment 4 bases; nucleotides outside the gene matches: 2. This CDR3 reads CASSQDQGVTEAFF. The CDR3 bases are TGCGCCAGCAGCCAAGATCAGGGGGTCACTGAAGCTTTCTTT.

V is TRBV7-9 and J is TRBJ1-2; 7 bases map to TRBD1. V shed 5 bases, J shed 3 bases, and the junction held 9 bases outside the gene matches. CDR1 is SEHNR and CDR2 is FQNEAQ in the germline V gene (reference sequence). The CDR3 consists of 15 residues. CDR3 in amino acids: CASSLRDRAYYGYTF. CDR3 bases: TGTGCCAGCAGCCTCCGGGACAGAGCATACTATGGCTACACCTTC.

The rearrangement joins TRBV6-1 to TRBJ2-4, with TRBD2 as a possible D gene (6 bases). This CDR3 contains 13 residues. With 2 bases removed from V and 7 bases from J, the gap between germline ends came to 9 bases. Germline V CDR1 and CDR2: MNHNS, SASEGT. The CDR3 DNA sequence: TGTGCCAGCAGTGAATTTGGGAGGAACATTCAGTACTTC. Translation: CASSEFGRNIQYF.

This chain joins TRBV6-6 and TRBJ2-7, with D maybe TRBD2 (5 bases). Germline V gives CDR1 MNHNY, CDR2 SVGAGI (reference sequence). CDR3 length: 14 residues. Deletions cut 8 bases from V and 2 bases from J, with 16 bases between. For the CDR3, the DNA is TGTGCCAGCTCCGCTACGGGGTCCACCTACGAGCAGTACTTC. This codes for CASSATGSTYEQYF.

The chain has TRBV9 and TRBJ2-2; TRBD1 matches at 8 bases. The V gene end was trimmed by 3 bases and the J gene end by 4 bases; junction bases not matched to a gene: 14. The CDR3 sequence is 18 residues long. CDR1 SGDLS and CDR2 YYNGEE come from the germline V gene. Here the CDR3 reads CASSAHKGQGAITGELFF. In nucleotides, the CDR3 is TGTGCCAGCAGCGCCCATAAGGGGCAGGGGGCCATCACCGGGGAGCTGTTTTTT.

The V and J genes are TRBV5-6 and TRBJ1-4; tentative D call: TRBD1 (6 bases). Trimming removed 3 bases at V and 10 bases at J, with 10 bases between. Per the germline V gene, CDR1 is SGHDT and CDR2 is YYEEEE. The CDR3 runs 12 residues. The CDR3 DNA follows: TGTGCCAGCAGCTCGGACAGTGGAAAACTGTTTTTT. It is translated as CASSSDSGKLFF. Full variable domain (remainder filled in from reference TRBV5-6 and TRBJ1-4): DAGVTQSPTHLIKTRGQQVTLRCSPKSGHDTVSWYQQALGQGPQFIFQYYEEEERQRGNFPDRFSGHQFPNYSSELNVNALLLGDSALYLCASSSDSGKLFFGSGTQLSVL.

J is TRBJ1-2 and V is TRBV6-1; D remains unclear. Between the trimmed V and J ends, which lost 1 base and 6 bases, there was a span of 9 bases. Germline CDR1 is MNHNS and CDR2 is SASEGT. There are 13 residues in the CDR3. CDR3 in DNA: TGTGCCAGCAGTGAAGGATACGGGGATGGCTACACCTTC. Encoded protein: CASSEGYGDGYTF.

The chain couples TRBV3-1 (or the pseudogene TRBV3-2) to TRBJ2-3; 9 bases match TRBD1. The junction had 9 bases not matched to a gene; V was cut back by 8 bases and J by 6 bases. CDR1 LGHDT and CDR2 YNNKEL come from the germline V gene (reference sequence). This CDR3 spans 14 amino acids. CDR3 in amino acids: CASAGTGNGDTQYF. Here the CDR3 DNA reads TGTGCCAGCGCCGGGACAGGGAACGGGGATACGCAGTATTTT.

The chain joins TRBV4-1 to TRBJ2-3; D possibly corresponds to TRBD1 (5 bases). Germline assignment: CDR1 MGHRA and CDR2 YSYEKL. CDR3 length equals 13 residues. The V end was cut by 0 bases, the J end by 12 bases, with 13 bases between. The CDR3: CASSQEGRGFQYF. In DNA, the CDR3 is TGCGCCAGCAGCCAAGAGGGGCGAGGCTTTCAGTATTTT.

The chain couples TRBV5-1 to TRBJ1-1; a weak D match, TRBD1 (5 bases). The CDR3 loop spans 13 amino acids. In germline, CDR1 is SGHRS, CDR2 YFSETQ. V was clipped by 0 bases and J by 7 bases, with 10 bases between them. The CDR3 sequence is CASSLASGNEAFF. For the CDR3, the DNA is TGCGCCAGCAGCTTGGCATCAGGGAATGAAGCTTTCTTT.